This T cell receptor beta chain is from a study of monozygotic twins with inflammatory bowel disease. On this clonotype itself: Its specificity is not known.

Points from the study as a whole: T cell subtypes that differed could not be told apart.

Input per TCR library consisted of roughly 4,000 ng of total RNA. Template switching introduced UMIs that contain a 6-nucleotide sample barcode. From its re-call of the 5' RACE reads, TCRdb lists each CDR3 protein once, without DNA. This sample's clone table lists under 200,000 distinct CDR3 sequences. The CDR3 runs to 14 residues. Germline loops: CDR1 SGHAT, CDR2 FQDESV (reference sequence). V is TRBV11-1 and J is TRBJ2-5. Sequencing was carried out using blood. The receptor was isolated from a human donor with ulcerative colitis or Crohn's disease, or a healthy co-twin of an affected twin (not recorded which). CDR3: CASSFSVYQETQYF.